A selection of T cell receptor beta chains follows, all from one sample in a study of T cell responses to AZD1222 COVID-19 vaccine. Profiling relied on immunoSEQ multiplex PCR, and the TCRdb table lists in-frame clones only, not all of them. The data show fewer than 200,000 clones, 85% to 90% seen once. The input for sequencing was peripheral blood, taken 28 days after the second AZD1222 dose. The receptors here all came from an adult who received the AZD1222 COVID-19 vaccine. CDR3s include the opening cysteine and the closing phenylalanine or tryptophan. The D gene is left open where the match is weak. Part of the rows lack a size; the others show once, few, many or a class for expanded clones.

j_call,v_call,d_call,clone_size,cdr3_aa,cdr3_nt
TRBJ1-4,TRBV6-5,NA,NA,CASSPQGRVEKLFF,TGTGCCAGCAGTCCTCAGGGTAGGGTTGAAAAACTGTTTTTT
TRBJ1-3,TRBV19,NA,NA,CASRTVSGNTIYF,TGTGCCAGTCGGACAGTCTCTGGAAACACCATATATTTT
TRBJ2-7,TRBV18,TRBD2,once,CASSPTGLAIIYEQYF,TGTGCCAGCTCGCCAACGGGACTAGCGATAATCTACGAGCAGTACTTC
TRBJ1-4,TRBV7-9,NA,NA,CASSLVAGSNEKLFF,TGTGCCAGCAGCTTAGTGGCGGGGTCTAATGAAAAACTGTTTTTT
TRBJ1-2,TRBV25-1,NA,NA,CASSPLDGRYTF,TGTGCCAGCAGTCCCCTGGACGGCCGCTACACCTTC
TRBJ2-5,TRBV7-9,TRBD2,NA,CASRRGGRETQYF,TGTGCCAGCAGGCGCGGGGGACGCGAGACCCAGTACTTC
TRBJ2-3,TRBV29-1,TRBD1,NA,CSADRGGTDTQYF,TGCAGCGCGGACAGGGGGGGCACAGATACGCAGTATTTT
TRBJ1-6,TRBV19,TRBD1,NA,CASRTGGQGWRNSPLHF,TGTGCCAGTAGAACGGGGGGACAGGGATGGCGAAATTCACCCCTCCACTTT
TRBJ2-1,TRBV10-1,TRBD2,NA,CASSEWVRGTSGVDEQFF,TGCGCCAGCAGTGAGTGGGTTCGTGGGACTAGCGGGGTCGATGAGCAGTTCTTC
TRBJ1-1,TRBV7-3,NA,few,CASSLQAGTEAFF,TGTGCCAGCAGCTTACAGGCGGGCACTGAAGCTTTCTTT
TRBJ1-2,TRBV7-2,NA,NA,CASSSPTYVGYTF,TGTGCCAGCAGCAGTCCGACGTACGTGGGCTACACCTTC
TRBJ2-7,TRBV21-1,NA,once,CASSKVGAGGPSYEQYF,TGTGCCAGCAGCAAAGTTGGGGCGGGGGGCCCTTCCTACGAGCAGTACTTC
TRBJ1-1,TRBV3-1/TRBV3-2,NA,NA,CASSQDSEAFF,TGTGCCAGCAGCCAAGATTCTGAAGCTTTCTTT
TRBJ1-6,TRBV6-5,NA,NA,CASSYPTVQNSPLHF,TGTGCCAGCAGTTACCCGACAGTTCAGAATTCACCCCTCCACTTT
TRBJ2-7,TRBV6-5,NA,NA,CASSYKAAKYEQYF,TGTGCCAGCAGTTACAAGGCAGCTAAATACGAGCAGTACTTC
TRBJ2-7,TRBV5-1,NA,NA,CASSTGGGPLSYEQYF,TGCGCCAGCAGCACCGGAGGGGGACCCTTATCCTACGAGCAGTACTTC
TRBJ2-7,TRBV2,NA,few,CASGDSYEQYF,TGTGCCAGCGGTGACTCCTACGAGCAGTACTTC
TRBJ2-7,TRBV5-1,TRBD2,NA,CASKTSGGASYEQYF,TGCGCCAGCAAGACAAGCGGGGGGGCCTCCTACGAGCAGTACTTC
TRBJ1-2,TRBV5-6,TRBD1,NA,CASSIMIGTEVFHGYTF,TGTGCCAGCAGCATAATGATTGGGACAGAGGTTTTTCATGGCTACACCTTC
TRBJ2-7,TRBV21-1,NA,NA,CASPLGRQGTIYEQYF,TGTGCCAGCCCCCTAGGTCGACAGGGTACTATCTACGAGCAGTACTTC
TRBJ1-1,TRBV10-2,TRBD1,NA,CASRPQGVNTEAFF,TGCGCCTCCCGGCCCCAGGGGGTGAACACTGAAGCTTTCTTT
TRBJ2-7,TRBV11-2,TRBD1,NA,CASSPGTGPLEQYF,TGTGCCAGCAGCCCCGGGACAGGGCCGCTCGAGCAGTACTTC
TRBJ1-4,TRBV4-1,NA,NA,CASSQSLLVTNEKLFF,TGCGCCAGCAGCCAATCCCTTTTGGTAACTAATGAAAAACTGTTTTTT
TRBJ2-7,TRBV27,TRBD1,NA,CASSSDRDAYEQYF,TGTGCCAGCAGCTCAGACAGGGACGCCTACGAGCAGTACTTC
TRBJ1-5,TRBV6-5,NA,NA,CASRTGLRQPQHF,TGTGCCAGCAGGACAGGTTTACGGCAGCCCCAGCATTTT
TRBJ1-2,TRBV6-5,TRBD1,NA,CASRRGQGPYGYTF,TGTGCCAGCAGACGCGGACAGGGCCCTTATGGCTACACCTTC
TRBJ1-5,TRBV3-1/TRBV3-2,TRBD1,NA,CASSQTGAFRQPQHF,TGTGCCAGCAGCCAAACAGGGGCGTTCCGCCAGCCCCAGCATTTT
TRBJ1-1,TRBV5-4,NA,NA,CASSLQSSGMNTEAFF,TGTGCCAGCAGCTTGCAATCTTCCGGCATGAACACTGAAGCTTTCTTT
TRBJ1-1,TRBV9,NA,few,CASSVVTEAFF,TGTGCCAGCAGCGTAGTCACTGAAGCTTTCTTT
TRBJ1-1,TRBV5-1,TRBD1,NA,CASSSQGSPNTEAFF,TGCGCCAGCAGCTCACAGGGGTCCCCGAACACTGAAGCTTTCTTT
TRBJ1-6,TRBV7-9,NA,NA,CASSASYNSPLHF,TGTGCCAGCAGCGCCTCTTATAATTCACCCCTCCACTTT
TRBJ2-1,TRBV4-1,NA,NA,CASSQDRGNNNEQFF,TGCGCCAGCAGCCAAGATAGGGGGAACAACAATGAGCAGTTCTTC
TRBJ2-3,TRBV19,NA,NA,CASSMTNTDTQYF,TGTGCCAGTAGTATGACAAACACAGATACGCAGTATTTT